Shown below are 9 T cell receptor beta chains from a single sample sequenced in a study of early T cells in non-severe SARS-CoV-2 infection. TCRdb reanalysed the 5' RACE reads using MiXCR and keeps one entry per CDR3 protein. The sample has tens of thousands of distinct CDR3 sequences, 12% seen once. Sequencing used whole blood. These TCRs come from an adult who was a healthcare worker with PCR-confirmed SARS-CoV-2 infection or an uninfected control (not recorded which).

This clonotype was detected ten times or more. This sequence joins TRBV7-9 and TRBJ2-1, with 9 bases fitting TRBD2. Trimming at V came to 4 bases and at J to 9 bases, leaving 4 bases not matched to a gene. There are 13 residues in the CDR3. The germline CDR1 and CDR2 sequences are SEHNR and FQNEAQ (reference sequence). This CDR3 reads CASSSSGRSEQFF. The CDR3, as DNA: TGTGCCAGCAGCTCAAGCGGGAGGAGTGAGCAGTTCTTC.

This clonotype has ten or more counts. This sequence joins TRBV27 and TRBJ2-1; D gene uncertain. This CDR3 comprises 12 residues. The germline V gene has CDR1 MNHEY and CDR2 SMNVEV (reference sequence). Trimming shortened V by 6 bases and J by 7 bases, and 10 bases separated the two germline ends. As DNA, the CDR3 is TGTGCCAGCAGCCATAGTCGGAATGAGCAGTTCTTC. It is translated as CASSHSRNEQFF.

The chain recombines TRBV4-3 with TRBJ2-1; TRBD2 might be the D (6 bases). The CDR3 extends over 16 amino acids. CDR1 and CDR2 (germline): LGHNA, YSLEER. The V end lost 6 bases, the J end lost 2 bases, and 17 bases lay between the germline ends. The CDR3 reads CASRAGLDGPYNEQFF. CDR3 DNA sequence: TGCGCCAGCAGGGCGGGACTTGATGGTCCCTACAATGAGCAGTTCTTC.

This clonotype was seen ten or more times. V and J are TRBV2 and TRBJ2-7; D is undetermined. V lost 6 bases and J 3 bases, leaving 3 bases between the germline ends. Germline CDR1 is SNHLY and CDR2 is FYNNEI. The CDR3 sequence is 10 residues long. The CDR3 protein is CASRNYEQYF. In DNA, the CDR3 is TGTGCCAGCAGGAACTACGAGCAGTACTTC.

This clonotype has at least ten counts. The J gene is TRBJ2-7, the V gene TRBV4-3; TRBD2 agrees at 8 bases. The CDR3 totals 16 residues. The V and J ends lost 4 bases and 4 bases, in that order; junction bases with no gene match: 12. Per germline, CDR1 LGHNA and CDR2 YSLEER. The CDR3 bases are TGCGCCAGCAGCCGCGGGGAGGTAAGCGGGAGTTACGAGCAGTACTTC. Protein sequence: CASSRGEVSGSYEQYF.

The chain is built from TRBV11-2 and TRBJ2-4; tentatively, D is TRBD2 (6 bases). CDR3 length: 14 amino acids. Trimming left V 3 bases short and J 8 bases short, with 14 bases between. Germline V gives CDR1 SGHAT, CDR2 FQNNGV. The CDR3 nucleotides read TGTGCCAGCAGCTTGGGGGACTCCAGAGACATTCAGTACTTC. Translating it yields CASSLGDSRDIQYF.

This clonotype was seen repeatedly, ten times or more. The gene calls are TRBV20-1 and TRBJ1-2; the D is unclear. CDR3 length: 19 residues. The germline gives CDR1 DFQATT, CDR2 SNEGSKA (reference sequence). Trimming took off 0 bases at V and 4 bases at J, with 27 bases between the two ends. The CDR3 loop reads CSARDLLGIAGPGSYGYTF. The CDR3, as DNA: TGCAGTGCTAGAGACCTACTTGGGATTGCAGGACCGGGCAGCTATGGCTACACCTTC.

The chain recombines TRBV6-1 with TRBJ2-3; the D is unclear. CDR1 and CDR2 from the germline V gene are MNHNS and SASEGT. V lost 1 base, J lost 6 bases, and 20 bases lay in between. This CDR3 contains 17 residues. The DNA for the CDR3 is TGTGCCAGCAGTGAAGGAACAAGGCGCGTCCTCCCGGATACGCAGTATTTT. Its protein is CASSEGTRRVLPDTQYF.

At least ten counts were recorded for this clonotype. This chain connects TRBV20-1 to TRBJ2-7; possibly TRBD2 for D (5 bases). CDR1 and CDR2 (germline): DFQATT, SNEGSKA (reference sequence). The V and J ends lost 1 base and 2 bases respectively, with 12 bases between them. The CDR3 consists of 14 residues. Here the CDR3 DNA reads TGCAGTGCTAGAGCCCCGCGGGCGACCTACGAGCAGTACTTC. Protein sequence: CSARAPRATYEQYF.